This paragraph reports one TCR beta chain. Antigen: not known. PCR amplification relied on 60 Vbeta primers (plus 13 Jbeta primers). Using immunoSEQ multiplex PCR, the repertoire was profiled, and TCRdb retains in-frame clones only, with some absent. The sample includes 95,000 to 150,000 clones, 65% to 90% seen only once; the top ten take over 2%. The data belong to a study of cytomegalovirus exposure and HLA in healthy donors. Study observations and caveats: Sequencing likely produced, as an artifact, a cluster of highly shared sequence variants. Immune exposure information available was restricted to CMV serostatus. A previous analysis found most TCR beta V segments productive roughly 90% or roughly 30% of the time.

The sequenced material came from PBMCs. The sequence derives from a man aged 25-45 years in good health and CMV-seronegative.

CDR3 in DNA: TGTGCCAGCAGTTACTCCGGCGGATCCGAACAAGCTTTCTTT. This encodes CASSYSGGSEQAFF. This chain joins TRBV6-5 and TRBJ1-1, with no clear D. V lost 0 bases and J lost 9, with 14 bases in between. The germline CDR1 and CDR2 sequences are MNHEY and SVGAGI. The CDR3 contains 14 residues.